This T cell receptor beta chain was identified during a study of shared clonotypes between healthy human individuals. About this clone itself: Its target is unknown.

Naive CD4+ cells were CD45RA-selected; the remaining cells were memory. Study-wide results and limits: The sharing of 5% to 6.5% of naive CD4 clonotypes was seen across a handful of donors.

The CDR3 spans 14 residues. V shed 2 bases and J 7 bases; nucleotides not matched to a gene: 7. The germline CDR1 and CDR2 sequences are MGHRA and YSYEKL. The repertoire was sequenced with immunoSEQ multiplex PCR; TCRdb's copy has only in-frame clones and lacks some. The sample contains about 2.3 million clones, over 90% of which appear only once. This sequence joins TRBV4-1 and TRBJ1-2; 7 bases map to TRBD1. The sequence derives from a man between 18 and 29 years old in good health. Some clones in this sample may be carry-over from other donors' samples. Source material: naive CD4+ T cells from PBMCs. Subset defined: CD45RA+ positively selected. CDR3: CASSQFTGVFGYTF. Here the CDR3 DNA reads TGCGCCAGCAGCCAATTTACAGGGGTGTTTGGCTACACCTTC.